The 15 T cell receptor beta chains presented below share a single source sample, sequenced in a study of T cell responses to AZD1222 COVID-19 vaccine. Clones were read by immunoSEQ multiplex PCR, and TCRdb kept only the in-frame ones, dropping some. The data show 140,000 to 150,000 clones, just over 90% seen once. The starting material was peripheral blood, obtained on day 0 of MenACWY control vaccination. The origin of the receptors is an adult in good health.

In this sample, this clone turned up a few times. The genes are TRBV6-1 and TRBJ1-5; no clear D. CDR3 length: 16 residues. V gave up 2 bases and J gave up 0 bases, with 11 bases separating them. Germline-derived CDR1 and CDR2 are MNHNS and SASEGT. The DNA for the CDR3 is TGTGCCAGCAGTGAAAGGAGGTGGAATAGCAATCAGCCCCAGCATTTT. The encoded protein is CASSERRWNSNQPQHF.

This chain joins TRBV2 and TRBJ1-1; D call uncertain. The CDR3 is 13 amino acids. V dropped 6 bases and J dropped 1 base, with 9 bases sitting between them. Germline V gene lookup returns CDR1 SNHLY and CDR2 FYNNEI. CDR3: CASRTGRNTEAFF. The CDR3 region has the DNA TGTGCCAGCAGGACCGGACGGAACACTGAAGCTTTCTTT.

The chain uses TRBV9 and TRBJ2-3; 12 bases map to TRBD2. V lost 3 bases, J lost 3 bases, and 2 bases stayed unmatched. Germline V lookup: CDR1 SGDLS, CDR2 YYNGEE. This CDR3 region has 15 residues. The CDR3 sequence: CASSALAGGTDTQYF. The CDR3 nucleotides are TGTGCCAGCAGCGCTCTAGCGGGGGGGACAGATACGCAGTATTTT.

The chain employs TRBV18 and TRBJ2-7; TRBD2 is a possible D gene (5 bases). The CDR3 totals 18 residues. The V gene lost 3 bases and the J gene lost 1 base, with 22 bases spanning the gap. Germline lookup yields CDR1 KGHSH and CDR2 LQKENI. The CDR3 spells CASSPGVGRRRGSYEQYF. The CDR3 bases are TGTGCCAGCTCACCCGGGGTGGGCCGACGCCGAGGGTCCTACGAGCAGTACTTC.

The genes are TRBV30 and TRBJ1-3; D is perhaps TRBD1 (6 bases). V was pared by 2 bases and J by 9 bases, with 11 bases between. The length of the CDR3 is 12 residues. Germline lookup yields CDR1 GTSNPN and CDR2 SVGIG (reference sequence). DNA of the CDR3: TGTGCCTGGAGTCCAGGGGCCGGCACCATATATTTT. This translates into CAWSPGAGTIYF. Full variable domain (missing parts from reference TRBV30 and TRBJ1-3): SQTIHQWPATLVQPVGSPLSLECTVEGTSNPNLYWYRQAAGRGLQLLFYSVGIGQISSEVPQNLSASRPQDRQFILSSKKLLLSDSGFYLCAWSPGAGTIYFGEGSWLTVV.

The chain links TRBV2 to TRBJ1-5, with a possible D match to TRBD1 (5 bases). CDR3 size: 14 residues. V lost 3 bases, J lost 4 bases, and 10 bases lay in between. Germline CDR1 reads SNHLY; CDR2 reads FYNNEI. The CDR3 DNA reads TGTGCCAGCAGTGACGGGGGGTGGAATCAGCCCCAGCATTTT. Translating gives CASSDGGWNQPQHF.

The V call is TRBV19, the J call TRBJ2-7; TRBD2 might be the D (5 bases). V was clipped by 4 bases and J by 3 bases, with 16 bases between them. Germline CDR1 reads LNHDA; CDR2 reads SQIVND (reference sequence). The length of the CDR3 is 15 residues. This CDR3 is CASSSVSDPFYEQYF. The DNA of the CDR3 is TGTGCCAGTAGTAGTGTTAGCGACCCATTCTACGAGCAGTACTTC.

This chain connects TRBV15 to TRBJ1-6; no definite D call. Germline V gene lookup returns CDR1 LNHNV and CDR2 YYDKDF (reference sequence). Trimming left V 0 bases short and J 7 bases short, with 19 bases between. The CDR3 is 18 amino acids. Here the CDR3 DNA reads TGTGCCACCAGCAGAGACCCCAGAACTCCCACGCGGAATTCACCCCTCCACTTT. Translated, it gives CATSRDPRTPTRNSPLHF.

The rearrangement links TRBV5-5 to TRBJ2-2, with D hard to call. Germline CDR1 SGHKS, CDR2 YYEKEE (reference sequence). The CDR3 covers 15 residues. The V and J ends lost 0 bases and 1 base respectively, with 7 bases between them. The CDR3 nucleotides are TGTGCCAGCAGCTTGGTTCGAGTGAACACCGGGGAGCTGTTTTTT. Translation gives CASSLVRVNTGELFF. Complete variable domain (other parts from reference TRBV5-5 and TRBJ2-2): DAGVTQSPTHLIKTRGQQVTLRCSPISGHKSVSWYQQVLGQGPQFIFQYYEKEERGRGNFPDRFSARQFPNYSSELNVNALLLGDSALYLCASSLVRVNTGELFFGEGSRLTVL.

The chain combines TRBV6-2 or TRBV6-3 with TRBJ2-1; 14 nucleotides agree with TRBD2. Germline assignment: CDR1 MNHEY and CDR2 SVGEGT. This CDR3 is built from 18 residues. V lost 6 bases to trimming and J lost 9 bases; unmatched junction nucleotides: 16. The chain's CDR3 is CASSPLRGTSGRRGEQFF. CDR3 coding DNA: TGTGCCAGCAGCCCTCTCCGGGGGACTAGCGGGAGACGAGGTGAGCAGTTCTTC.

This chain joins TRBV4-1 and TRBJ2-1; D tentatively fits TRBD1 or TRBD2 (7 bases each). V lost 4 bases and J 2 bases, leaving 12 bases between the germline ends. CDR1 and CDR2 from the germline V gene are MGHRA and YSYEKL. The CDR3 extends over 15 amino acids. CDR3 DNA: TGCGCCAGCAGCCCTCAGGGGGGGACCTACAATGAGCAGTTCTTC. Residues: CASSPQGGTYNEQFF.

This clone has more than one count but fewer than ten. The V gene is TRBV18, the J gene TRBJ2-7, with D perhaps being TRBD1 or TRBD2 (5 bases each). The CDR3 length is 14 residues. V shed 2 bases and J shed 0 bases, with 8 bases lying between them. From germline, CDR1 is KGHSH and CDR2 LQKENI. The CDR3 DNA is TGTGCCAGCTCACCAGGGACGAACTCCTACGAGCAGTACTTC. Protein product: CASSPGTNSYEQYF. The full variable domain, in which reference TRBV18 and TRBJ2-7 provide the parts outside the CDR3, is NAGVMQNPRHLVRRRGQEARLRCSPMKGHSHVYWYRQLPEEGLKFMVYLQKENIIDESGMPKERFSAEFPKEGPSILRIQQVVRGDSAAYFCASSPGTNSYEQYFGPGTRLTVT.

This rearrangement joins TRBV6-5 to TRBJ2-7; 10 bases agree with TRBD2. Germline assignment: CDR1 MNHEY and CDR2 SVGAGI. The CDR3 runs 14 residues. The V and J ends lost 10 bases and 5 bases, in that order; junction bases with no gene match: 11. CDR3 nucleotide sequence: TGTGCCACCTCGGGAAGCGGGGGGGGTAACGAGCAGTACTTC. This codes for CATSGSGGGNEQYF.

The V call is TRBV5-4, the J call TRBJ2-4; 9 nucleotides align to TRBD1. The CDR3 length is 16 residues. J gave up 6 bases and V 4 bases, and 11 bases lay outside the gene matches. Germline V gene lookup returns CDR1 SGHNT and CDR2 YYREEE (reference sequence). The CDR3 nucleotides read TGTGCCAGCAGCCCGGGACAGGGACAAACTCTAAACATTCAGTACTTC. This translates into CASSPGQGQTLNIQYF.

V and J are TRBV7-9 and TRBJ1-2; 7 bases are shared with TRBD1. Germline V CDR1 and CDR2: SEHNR, FQNEAQ (reference sequence). V lost 5 bases and J lost 0; bases outside the gene matches: 6. The CDR3 has 15 amino acids. In DNA form, the CDR3 reads TGTGCCAGCAGCATAACCGGGACAGCTAACTATGGCTACACCTTC. Protein sequence: CASSITGTANYGYTF.